A single sample is the source of the 32 T cell receptor beta chains below, sequenced in a study of blood T cell repertoires in COVID-19 (dated by TCRdb to 2020 to 2022). Libraries were constructed by the immunoSEQ multiplex PCR assay. TCRdb took over this immuneACCESS table, retaining in-frame rearrangements with V and J assigned. Such tables are incomplete; in checked studies, under half of the missing clones stem from an unresolved V gene, and the remainder is unexplained. The sample yields about 200,000 clones; approximately 84% were counted once. The ten top clones hold roughly 8% of the sample. The sequenced sample was peripheral blood. These receptors were collected from a woman older than 75 with acute or convalescent COVID-19.

The V call is TRBV6-1, the J call TRBJ1-5; D perhaps matches TRBD1 (5 bases). The CDR3 contains 13 residues. Germline assignment: CDR1 MNHNS and CDR2 SASEGT. V was cut by 2 bases and J by 9 bases, with 11 bases left in between. CDR3 in DNA: TGTGCCAGCAGTGAATACCGGGGGGGGCCCCAGCATTTT. It specifies CASSEYRGGPQHF.

This chain joins TRBV2 and TRBJ2-2; tentative D call: TRBD2 (5 bases). The V and J ends lost 4 bases and 3 bases respectively, with 12 bases between them. The CDR3 is made up of 15 amino acids. The germline V gene has CDR1 SNHLY and CDR2 FYNNEI. CDR3 in DNA: TGTGCCAGCAGTGCCGGACTGGAGCACACCGGGGAGCTGTTTTTT. It translates to CASSAGLEHTGELFF.

The J gene is TRBJ2-1, the V gene TRBV18; D call uncertain. Germline CDR1 is KGHSH and CDR2 is LQKENI. This CDR3 has 12 residues. V was cut by 4 bases and J by 13 bases, with 14 bases left in between. CDR3 sequence: CASSRPDFSQFF. The CDR3 nucleotides are TGTGCCAGCTCACGACCCGACTTCTCTCAGTTCTTC.

The J gene is TRBJ1-2, the V gene TRBV6-5; tentative D call: TRBD1 (6 bases). Germline assignment: CDR1 MNHEY and CDR2 SVGAGI. The ends were cut back, 6 bases at V and 4 bases at J, with 9 bases in the middle. The CDR3 totals 12 residues. As DNA, the CDR3 is TGTGCCAGCAGCTTACAGGGCTATGGCTACACCTTC. It yields the protein CASSLQGYGYTF.

The chain recombines TRBV5-5 with TRBJ1-5; TRBD1 matches at 7 bases. CDR1 is SGHKS, CDR2 YYEKEE, per germline (reference sequence). The V and J ends lost 4 bases and 4 bases, in that order; junction bases with no gene match: 11. CDR3 length equals 16 residues. Here the CDR3 DNA reads TGTGCCAGCAGCATCTCCGGGACAGAATATAATCAGCCCCAGCATTTT. Its translation is CASSISGTEYNQPQHF.

The chain combines TRBV5-4 with TRBJ2-3, with 10 positions matching TRBD2. After removal of 0 bases from V and 4 bases from J, the junction contained 5 bases not matched to a gene. Germline CDR1 and CDR2: SGHNT and YYREEE (reference sequence). This CDR3 region has 16 residues. The CDR3 region has the DNA TGTGCCAGCAGCTTGGTTTGGACTAGCGGACCAGATACGCAGTATTTT. It translates to CASSLVWTSGPDTQYF.

This rearrangement joins TRBV7-2 to TRBJ2-3; 8 bases are shared with TRBD2. With 5 bases clipped from V and 4 bases from J, the junction kept 17 bases outside the gene matches. The CDR3 spans 18 residues. CDR1 and CDR2 from the germline V gene are SGHTA and FQGNSA. CDR3 region: CASSQRTDYGGGPDTQYF. The CDR3 DNA reads TGTGCCAGCAGCCAACGTACCGACTACGGCGGGGGGCCAGATACGCAGTATTTT.

The genes are TRBV6-1 and TRBJ1-3; 8 nucleotides align to TRBD1. The CDR3 is 15 amino acids. J was trimmed by 5 bases and V by 2 bases; bases with no gene match: 5. Germline V gives CDR1 MNHNS, CDR2 SASEGT. The CDR3 spells CASSESAGGRNTIYF. In DNA form, the CDR3 reads TGTGCCAGCAGTGAATCGGCAGGGGGCCGAAACACCATATATTTT.

This rearrangement joins TRBV12-3 or TRBV12-4 to TRBJ2-7; 7 bases map to TRBD2. V was clipped by 6 bases and J by 4 bases; unmatched bases: 3. CDR3 length: 12 amino acids. As DNA, the CDR3 is TGTGCCAGCAGCGGGGGAGGGTACGAGCAGTACTTC. Amino acids: CASSGGGYEQYF.

The V and J genes are TRBV2 and TRBJ1-3, with 10 positions matching TRBD1. CDR1 is SNHLY and CDR2 is FYNNEI in the germline V gene. Trimming took 5 bases from V and 0 from J; bases not matched to a gene: 4. CDR3 length: 16 amino acids. The CDR3 is CASSRTGGISGNTIYF. The CDR3 DNA follows: TGTGCCAGCAGTCGGACAGGGGGGATCTCTGGAAACACCATATATTTT.

The rearrangement uses TRBV10-3 and TRBJ1-6; 7 bases are a match to TRBD1. V was clipped by 3 bases and J by 5 bases; unmatched bases: 4. Germline-derived CDR1 and CDR2 are ENHRY and SYGVKD. This CDR3 is 15 amino acids long. CDR3 sequence reads: CAISDGDRNNSPLHF. CDR3 sequence (DNA): TGTGCCATCAGTGACGGGGACAGAAATAATTCACCCCTCCACTTT.

The rearrangement links TRBV7-2 to TRBJ2-1; TRBD1 might be the D (7 bases). This CDR3 has 15 residues. The germline V gene encodes CDR1 SGHTA and CDR2 FQGNSA. V was pared by 5 bases and J by 7 bases, with 18 bases between. Written as DNA, the CDR3 is TGTGCCAGCAGCCCCGCGGGGAGACAGGGAAATGAGCAGTTCTTC. Translated: CASSPAGRQGNEQFF.

As to this clone: Other DNA sequences of this sample code for an identical CDR3. The chain couples TRBV28 to TRBJ1-2, with TRBD1 as a possible D gene (5 bases). In germline, CDR1 is MDHEN, CDR2 SYDVKM. V lost 1 base to trimming and J lost 6 bases, with 6 bases between them. The CDR3 extends over 12 amino acids. The CDR3, as DNA: TGTGCCAGCAGTTTATTAGGGGATGGCTACACCTTC. Translating it yields CASSLLGDGYTF.

The chain is built from TRBV7-2 and TRBJ2-3, with 10 bases lining up with TRBD2. Germline lookup yields CDR1 SGHTA and CDR2 FQGNSA. V trimming: 2 bases; J trimming: 2 bases; junction bases outside the gene matches: 13. CDR3 length equals 19 residues. The CDR3 DNA reads TGTGCCAGCAGCTTAAGGGGTAGGCTAGCGGGGGTCCTCACAGATACGCAGTATTTT. Protein sequence: CASSLRGRLAGVLTDTQYF.

The J gene is TRBJ2-1, the V gene TRBV27; a possible D gene is TRBD2 (5 bases). This CDR3 is 12 amino acids long. The germline V and J ends were trimmed by 6 bases and 9 bases, with 12 bases remaining between them. Germline V gene sequence: CDR1 MNHEY, CDR2 SMNVEV (reference sequence). CDR3 in amino acids: CASSFPRGEQFF. In DNA, the CDR3 is TGTGCCAGCAGCTTCCCCCGGGGTGAGCAGTTCTTC.

This chain's CDR3 is CASNHRDIDGYTF. CDR3 bases: TGTGCCAGTAACCACAGGGATATTGATGGCTACACCTTC. The rearrangement links TRBV19 to TRBJ1-2, with D possibly being TRBD1 (6 bases). V was shortened by 7 bases and J by 6 bases, with 15 bases between the two germline ends. This CDR3 is built from 13 residues. Germline values: CDR1 LNHDA, CDR2 SQIVND (reference sequence).

The sample holds one count of this clone. The genes are TRBV19 and TRBJ1-5, with a weak D call TRBD1 (5 bases). The CDR3 consists of 14 residues. Germline V lookup: CDR1 LNHDA, CDR2 SQIVND (reference sequence). V was pared by 5 bases and J by 2 bases, with 10 bases between. CDR3 amino acids: CASSQGSGNQPQHF. Here the CDR3 DNA reads TGTGCCAGTAGTCAGGGATCTGGCAATCAGCCCCAGCATTTT.

V usage is TRBV2 and J usage is TRBJ2-7; possibly TRBD2 for D (6 bases). The germline V gene encodes CDR1 SNHLY and CDR2 FYNNEI. The CDR3 spans 14 residues. Trimming stripped 4 bases from V and 3 bases from J, with 13 bases between. The CDR3 DNA sequence: TGTGCCAGCAGTGTATTACTAGCCGACTACGAGCAGTACTTC. This codes for CASSVLLADYEQYF.

CDR3 loop: CASSISGESNEKLFF. The DNA for the CDR3 is TGTGCCAGTAGTATTTCGGGGGAGTCTAATGAAAAACTGTTTTTT. The chain joins TRBV19 to TRBJ1-4, with D possibly TRBD1 on 5 matching bases. The V gene's germline CDR1 is LNHDA and CDR2 SQIVND (reference sequence). V lost 3 bases and J lost 3, with 11 bases in between. The CDR3 extends over 15 amino acids.

The V call is TRBV7-2, the J call TRBJ1-2; 10 bases fit TRBD1. V trimming: 5 bases; J trimming: 8 bases; junction bases outside the gene matches: 11. CDR3 length: 15 amino acids. Germline CDR1 SGHTA, CDR2 FQGNSA. CDR3 sequence reads: CASSQTGDRGSGYTF. CDR3 bases: TGTGCCAGCAGCCAAACTGGGGACAGGGGCTCCGGCTACACCTTC.

The chain recombines TRBV19 with TRBJ2-7, with 9 bases aligning to TRBD1. This CDR3 has 16 amino acids. The germline V gene has CDR1 LNHDA and CDR2 SQIVND (reference sequence). Unmatched junction bases numbered 4, after V lost 1 base and J lost 0 bases. The CDR3 is CASSIGPGQGSYEQYF. The CDR3 bases are TGTGCCAGTAGTATAGGCCCGGGACAGGGCTCCTACGAGCAGTACTTC.

The chain is built from TRBV28 and TRBJ1-5; D remains unclear. The germline gives CDR1 MDHEN, CDR2 SYDVKM. This CDR3 has 17 residues. V was shortened by 4 bases and J by 1 base, with 17 bases between the two germline ends. CDR3 in DNA: TGTGCCAGCAGTTCGCCTCCAGCGGCGACCAGCAATCAGCCCCAGCATTTT. This sequence encodes CASSSPPAATSNQPQHF.

This rearrangement joins TRBV3-1 (or the pseudogene TRBV3-2) to TRBJ1-2; possible D gene TRBD1, 6 bases. Trimming took 1 base from V and 7 from J, leaving 10 bases between them. This CDR3 contains 13 residues. The V gene's germline CDR1 is LGHDT and CDR2 YNNKEL (reference sequence). CDR3 region: CASSQGAGVGYTF. In nucleotides, the CDR3 is TGTGCCAGCAGCCAAGGGGCAGGGGTTGGCTACACCTTC.

CDR3 nucleotides: TGTGCCAGCAGCCCACGTCTAGCGGGAGGAAATACAGATACGCAGTATTTT. It encodes CASSPRLAGGNTDTQYF. The chain employs TRBV5-4 and TRBJ2-3; 11 nucleotides align to TRBD2. Germline CDR1 and CDR2: SGHNT and YYREEE (reference sequence). V was pared by 4 bases and J by 3 bases, with 10 bases of the junction left unmatched. This CDR3 contains 17 residues.

The chain is built from TRBV4-1 and TRBJ2-1, with 9 nucleotides matching TRBD2. J lost 9 bases, V lost 1 base, and 10 bases had no gene match. Germline V CDR1 and CDR2: MGHRA, YSYEKL. The CDR3 runs to 16 residues. The DNA for the CDR3 is TGCGCCAGCAGCCAAGGGCTAGCGGGGATGAGGGTTGAGCAGTTCTTC. This translates into CASSQGLAGMRVEQFF.

The rearrangement joins TRBV16 to TRBJ2-1; tentatively, D is TRBD2 (6 bases). Germline V CDR1 and CDR2: KGHSY, FQNENV. V lost 4 bases to trimming and J lost 0 bases, with 16 bases between them. The CDR3 runs to 17 residues. The CDR3 is CASSPELRGHSYNEQFF. Written as DNA, the CDR3 is TGTGCCAGCAGCCCCGAATTGCGGGGCCACTCCTACAATGAGCAGTTCTTC.

The CDR3 sequence is CASSQERGPYNEQFF. For the CDR3, the DNA is TGTGCCAGCAGCCAAGAGCGGGGGCCCTACAATGAGCAGTTCTTC. V and J are TRBV14 and TRBJ2-1; D may be TRBD2 (7 bases). Trimming left V 0 bases short and J 2 bases short, with 8 bases between. CDR3 length: 15 residues. CDR1 is SGHDN and CDR2 is FVKESK in the germline V gene.

The chain is built from TRBV25-1 and TRBJ2-1; 9 bases line up with TRBD1. The CDR3 runs to 14 residues. Germline values: CDR1 MGHDK, CDR2 SYGVNS. Trimming removed 5 bases from V and 7 bases from J; junction bases left unmatched: 6. CDR3 in amino acids: CASSKGQGKNEQFF. The CDR3 coding sequence is TGTGCCAGCAGTAAGGGACAGGGTAAGAATGAGCAGTTCTTC.

This rearrangement joins TRBV4-2 to TRBJ2-1; possibly TRBD2 for D (5 bases). Germline loops: CDR1 LGHNA, CDR2 YNFKEQ. The CDR3 consists of 16 residues. Trimming shortened V by 4 bases and J by 8 bases, and 21 bases separated the two germline ends. The CDR3 nucleotides are TGTGCCAGCAGCCCCGAGGGCCAGCTGGGTACCCATGAGCAGTTCTTC. This encodes CASSPEGQLGTHEQFF.

The chain carries TRBV5-1 and TRBJ2-7, with a tentative D call TRBD2 (6 bases). Germline V lookup: CDR1 SGHRS, CDR2 YFSETQ. Trimming took off 0 bases at V and 6 bases at J, with 10 bases between the two ends. The CDR3 runs 13 residues. CDR3 nucleotide sequence: TGCGCCAGCAGCTTGGCCGGGGGACGCGAGCAGTACTTC. Translation: CASSLAGGREQYF.

To note about this clone: An end of the junction differs from the germline gene, which may be a read error. The V and J genes are TRBV12-3 or TRBV12-4 and TRBJ1-1; TRBD1 matches at 7 bases. The CDR3 spans 11 residues. CDR3 sequence: CASSHRGYPVF. The DNA for the CDR3 is TGTGCCAGCAGTCACAGGGGCTATCCCGTTTTT.

This chain uses TRBV10-3 with TRBJ2-2, with D possibly matching TRBD1 (5 bases). The CDR3 is 16 amino acids. V was shortened by 6 bases and J by 1 base, with 15 bases between the two germline ends. Germline CDR1 is ENHRY and CDR2 is SYGVKD. The CDR3 sequence: CAISPLGVENTGELFF. The CDR3 nucleotides are TGTGCCATCAGCCCATTAGGGGTGGAGAACACCGGGGAGCTGTTTTTT.